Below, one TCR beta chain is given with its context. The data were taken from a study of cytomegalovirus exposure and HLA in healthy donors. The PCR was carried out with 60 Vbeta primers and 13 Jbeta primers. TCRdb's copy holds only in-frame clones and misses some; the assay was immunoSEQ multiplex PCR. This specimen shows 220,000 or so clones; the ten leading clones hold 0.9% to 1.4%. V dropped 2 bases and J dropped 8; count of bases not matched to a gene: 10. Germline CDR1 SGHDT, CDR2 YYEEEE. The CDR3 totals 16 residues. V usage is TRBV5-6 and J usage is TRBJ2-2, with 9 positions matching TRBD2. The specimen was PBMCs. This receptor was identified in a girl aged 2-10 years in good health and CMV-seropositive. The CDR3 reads CASSFGIAGVGGELFF. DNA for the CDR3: TGTGCCAGCAGCTTCGGGATAGCGGGAGTTGGTGGGGAGCTGTTTTTT. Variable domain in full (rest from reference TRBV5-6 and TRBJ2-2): DAGVTQSPTHLIKTRGQQVTLRCSPKSGHDTVSWYQQALGQGPQFIFQYYEEEERQRGNFPDRFSGHQFPNYSSELNVNALLLGDSALYLCASSFGIAGVGGELFFGEGSRLTVL.